The rows below give T cell receptor beta chains drawn from one sample of a study of breast tumors, draining lymph nodes, adjacent tissues. A single record per CDR3 protein comes from TCRdb applying MiXCR to the multiplex PCR reads. The sample has 270,000 or so distinct CDR3 sequences, 30% to 35% seen once. The sequenced material came from axillary lymph node tissue. The receptors here all came from a female donor with breast cancer. Some clones in this sample may be carry-over from other donors' samples. The CDR3 runs from the conserved cysteine through the conserved F or W. D genes are given only for firm matches. Size is stated for part of the rows, as once, few or many counts, or as a class when the clone is expanded.

d_call	clone_size	v_call	j_call	cdr3_aa	cdr3_nt
NA	NA	TRBV6-6	TRBJ2-1	CASSHAEGGRGNEQFF	TGTGCCAGCAGTCACGCCGAGGGGGGACGGGGCAATGAGCAGTTCTTC
TRBD1	NA	TRBV10-3	TRBJ1-1	CAISDDLSLLQGPVNTGAFF	TGTGCCATCAGTGACGACCTATCCCTTCTACAGGGGCCGGTGAACACTGGAGCTTTCTTT
TRBD1	NA	TRBV7-8	TRBJ1-1	CASSPPDRKNTEAFF	TGTGCCAGCAGCCCTCCGGACAGGAAGAACACTGAAGCTTTCTTT
TRBD1	many	TRBV6-5	TRBJ1-5	CASSSTGFSNQPQHF	TGTGCCAGCAGTTCGACAGGGTTTAGCAATCAGCCCCAGCATTTT
NA	many	TRBV5-8	TRBJ2-6	CASTPFIGSGANVLTF	TGTGCCAGCACCCCTTTTATCGGGTCTGGGGCCAACGTCCTGACTTTC
NA	many	TRBV11-2	TRBJ1-2	CASSDVGGGYGYTF	TGTGCCAGCAGCGACGTGGGGGGAGGCTATGGCTACACCTTC
NA	many	TRBV20-1	TRBJ2-7	CSAQTVYEQYF	TGCAGTGCCCAGACAGTCTACGAGCAGTACTTC
TRBD2	many	TRBV29-1	TRBJ2-3	CSVLTSGSYTQYF	TGCAGCGTGCTGACTAGCGGGAGTTATACGCAGTATTTT
NA	NA	TRBV12-3/TRBV12-4	TRBJ2-1	CTSSLGQSSYNEQFF	TGTACCAGCAGTTTGGGCCAGAGCTCCTACAATGAGCAGTTCTTC
NA	many	TRBV7-2	TRBJ2-7	CASSLEWVYEQYF	TGTGCCAGCAGCTTAGAGTGGGTCTACGAGCAGTACTTC
TRBD1	many	TRBV7-8	TRBJ1-4	CASSLALLGQGGFGF	TGTGCCAGCAGCTTAGCGCTATTAGGACAGGGAGGGTTTGGTTTT
NA	few	TRBV20-1	TRBJ2-7	CSARGPYEQSF	TGCAGTGCTCGTGGGCCTTACGAGCAGTCCTTC
TRBD2	many	TRBV5-1	TRBJ2-5	CASWDNGLAQETQYF	TGCGCCAGCTGGGACAACGGACTAGCGCAAGAGACCCAGTACTTC
NA	many	TRBV2	TRBJ2-3	CASRGFPLTDTQYF	TGTGCCAGCAGGGGCTTTCCTTTGACAGATACGCAGTATTTT
NA	many	TRBV7-7	TRBJ2-7	CASSQTWESGLQYF	TGTGCTAGCAGCCAGACCTGGGAAAGCGGGTTGCAGTACTTC
NA	many	TRBV6-5	TRBJ2-2	CASSSQLHTGELFF	TGTGCCAGCAGTTCCCAGTTACACACCGGGGAGCTGTTTTTT
TRBD1	many	TRBV12-3/TRBV12-4	TRBJ2-2	CASRPGTGITGELFF	TGTGCCAGCAGACCCGGGACAGGGATCACCGGGGAGCTGTTTTTT
TRBD1	many	TRBV9	TRBJ2-1	CASGTGGNEQFF	TGTGCCAGCGGAACAGGGGGGAATGAGCAGTTCTTC
TRBD1	NA	TRBV6-1	TRBJ2-1	CASKRTGIYNEQFF	TGTGCCAGCAAAAGGACAGGTATCTACAATGAGCAGTTCTTC
NA	many	TRBV10-1	TRBJ2-5	CASSESGPAQPQYF	TGCGCCAGCAGTGAGTCTGGACCCGCCCAGCCCCAGTACTTC
TRBD1	many	TRBV20-1	TRBJ2-7	CSAQGARYEQYF	TGCAGTGCCCAGGGGGCTCGCTACGAGCAGTACTTC
TRBD1	many	TRBV7-6	TRBJ2-3	CASSPSGTGVVTQYF	TGTGCCAGCAGTCCCTCCGGGACAGGCGTTGTCACGCAGTATTTT
NA	many	TRBV19	TRBJ2-7	CASSITWGPYEQYF	TGTGCCAGTAGTATAACGTGGGGCCCCTACGAGCAGTACTTC
NA	many	TRBV5-1	TRBJ1-3	CASTEEGTAWSGNTIYF	TGCGCCAGCACCGAAGAAGGGACCGCATGGTCTGGAAACACCATATATTTT
TRBD2	many	TRBV12-3/TRBV12-4	TRBJ2-7	CASNPAGPLREQYF	TGTGCCAGCAACCCAGCGGGACCTCTTCGCGAGCAGTACTTC
TRBD2	NA	TRBV6-1	TRBJ2-7	CASSALAGALRRSYEQYF	TGTGCCAGCAGTGCACTAGCGGGAGCGCTTAGACGATCCTACGAGCAGTACTTC
TRBD1	NA	TRBV2	TRBJ1-2	CASLGQGIGYDF	TGTGCCAGCCTGGGACAGGGGATTGGCTACGACTTC
NA	many	TRBV7-8	TRBJ1-2	CASSLGSPVHGYTF	TGTGCCAGCAGCTTAGGTTCCCCAGTTCATGGCTACACCTTC
NA	many	TRBV9	TRBJ1-4	CASSPASGGGREKLFF	TGTGCCAGCAGCCCCGCGAGCGGGGGGGGGCGTGAAAAACTGTTTTTT
NA	once	TRBV3-1	TRBJ2-1	CALLRGAEQFF	TGTGCCTTACTTAGGGGAGCGGAGCAGTTCTTC
NA	NA	TRBV25-1	TRBJ1-1	CASSGITEAFF	TGTGCCAGCAGTGGCATCACTGAAGCTTTCTTT
NA	NA	TRBV20-1	TRBJ1-3	CSARRDIGNTIYF	TGCAGTGCGAGGCGGGACATTGGAAACACCATATATTTT
NA	NA	TRBV11-2	TRBJ2-1	CASSRLGSNEQFF	TGTGCCAGCAGCCGGTTAGGGTCCAATGAGCAGTTCTTC
NA	NA	TRBV3-1	TRBJ1-2	CASSQGKGRTYGYTF	TGTGCCAGCAGCCAAGGGAAAGGCCGGACCTATGGCTACACCTTC
TRBD2	many	TRBV6-5	TRBJ2-7	CASGGLADYEQYF	TGTGCCAGCGGGGGACTAGCGGACTACGAGCAGTACTTC
TRBD1	NA	TRBV28	TRBJ2-7	CASSFSGQGIFYEQYF	TGTGCCAGCAGTTTTTCGGGACAGGGTATTTTCTACGAGCAGTACTTC
NA	few	TRBV3-1	TRBJ2-2	CASSRARDTGELFF	TGTGCCAGCAGCCGGGCGCGTGACACCGGGGAGCTGTTTTTT
NA	NA	TRBV7-3	TRBJ2-6	CASSLSSFGPRSGANVLTF	TGTGCCAGCAGCTTAAGTTCGTTTGGCCCGAGGAGTGGGGCCAACGTCCTGACTTTC
TRBD1	many	TRBV7-3	TRBJ1-2	CASRPGQGSGYTF	TGTGCCAGCAGACCGGGACAGGGTAGCGGCTACACCTTC
TRBD2	many	TRBV11-1	TRBJ2-7	CASTLSGRPVGSYEQYF	TGTGCCAGCACCCTCAGCGGGAGGCCTGTCGGCTCCTACGAGCAGTACTTC
NA	many	TRBV19	TRBJ2-3	CASNRRSRTDTQYF	TGTGCCAGTAATCGACGGTCGCGCACAGATACGCAGTATTTT
NA	many	TRBV12-3/TRBV12-4	TRBJ2-3	CASSTMGDGYTDTQYF	TGTGCCAGCAGTACCATGGGGGATGGGTACACAGATACGCAGTATTTT
NA	NA	TRBV2	TRBJ1-6	CASSTRGSSPLHF	TGTGCCAGCAGCACGCGGGGCAGTTCACCCCTCCACTTT
TRBD2	many	TRBV2	TRBJ2-1	CASSGGLAGGEQFF	TGTGCCAGCAGTGGGGGACTAGCGGGAGGTGAGCAGTTCTTC
NA	NA	TRBV4-2	TRBJ2-3	CASSQDVTGGTDMQYF	TGTGCCAGCAGCCAAGATGTGACTGGCGGCACAGATATGCAGTATTTT
NA	many	TRBV11-3	TRBJ2-3	CASRPSGSDTQYF	TGTGCCAGCAGACCCTCGGGGTCGGATACGCAGTATTTT
TRBD1	many	TRBV7-9	TRBJ2-7	CASSKGTGGLGYEQYF	TGTGCCAGCAGCAAAGGGACAGGGGGACTGGGGTACGAGCAGTACTTC
TRBD1	NA	TRBV12-3/TRBV12-4	TRBJ1-1	CASSPGTASEAFF	TGTGCCAGCAGTCCCGGGACAGCCTCTGAAGCTTTCTTT
NA	many	TRBV19	TRBJ1-2	CASSTQKGGYGYTF	TGTGCCAGTAGTACCCAGAAAGGAGGCTATGGCTACACCTTC
TRBD1	many	TRBV2	TRBJ1-6	CASSPDRAVYNSPLHF	TGTGCCAGCAGCCCTGACAGGGCGGTCTATAATTCACCCCTCCACTTT
NA	many	TRBV7-2	TRBJ2-6	CASSLFRRGANVLTF	TGTGCCAGCAGCTTATTTCGCCGCGGGGCCAACGTCCTGACTTTC
TRBD2	NA	TRBV19	TRBJ2-1	CASTGLAGNKFF	TGTGCCAGTACCGGCCTAGCGGGAAACAAGTTCTTC
TRBD2	many	TRBV7-2	TRBJ2-5	CASSLREGGETQYF	TGTGCCAGCAGCTTAAGGGAGGGCGGCGAGACCCAGTACTTC
NA	NA	TRBV9	TRBJ2-2	CASSVATSGTGELFF	TGTGCCAGCAGCGTAGCTACGTCTGGCACAGGGGAGCTGTTTTTT
TRBD1	few	TRBV27	TRBJ1-2	CASSLSTGAGYTF	TGTGCCAGCAGTTTATCGACAGGGGCCGGCTACACCTTC
NA	many	TRBV7-5	TRBJ1-2	CISVSEGGTTGPYTF	NA
NA	few	TRBV5-1	TRBJ1-1	CASSFQGAGTEAFF	TGTGCCAGCAGCTTTCAGGGCGCCGGGACTGAAGCTTTCTTT